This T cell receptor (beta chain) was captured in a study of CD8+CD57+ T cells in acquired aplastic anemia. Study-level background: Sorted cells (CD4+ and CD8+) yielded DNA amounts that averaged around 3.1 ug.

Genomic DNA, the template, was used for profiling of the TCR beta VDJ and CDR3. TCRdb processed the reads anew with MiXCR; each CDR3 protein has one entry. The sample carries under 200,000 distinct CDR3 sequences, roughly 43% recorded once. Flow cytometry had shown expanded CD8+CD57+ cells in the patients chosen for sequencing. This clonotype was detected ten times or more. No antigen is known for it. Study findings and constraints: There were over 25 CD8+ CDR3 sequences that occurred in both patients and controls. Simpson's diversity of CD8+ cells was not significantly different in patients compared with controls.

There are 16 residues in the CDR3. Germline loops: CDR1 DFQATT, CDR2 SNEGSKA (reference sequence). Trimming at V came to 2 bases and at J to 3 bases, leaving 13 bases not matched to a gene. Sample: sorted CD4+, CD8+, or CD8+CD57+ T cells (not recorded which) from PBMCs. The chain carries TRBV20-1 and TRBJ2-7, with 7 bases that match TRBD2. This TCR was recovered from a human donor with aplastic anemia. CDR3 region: CSARNGGGQTYYEQYF. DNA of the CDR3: TGCAGTGCTAGAAATGGGGGAGGGCAGACATACTACGAGCAGTACTTC.